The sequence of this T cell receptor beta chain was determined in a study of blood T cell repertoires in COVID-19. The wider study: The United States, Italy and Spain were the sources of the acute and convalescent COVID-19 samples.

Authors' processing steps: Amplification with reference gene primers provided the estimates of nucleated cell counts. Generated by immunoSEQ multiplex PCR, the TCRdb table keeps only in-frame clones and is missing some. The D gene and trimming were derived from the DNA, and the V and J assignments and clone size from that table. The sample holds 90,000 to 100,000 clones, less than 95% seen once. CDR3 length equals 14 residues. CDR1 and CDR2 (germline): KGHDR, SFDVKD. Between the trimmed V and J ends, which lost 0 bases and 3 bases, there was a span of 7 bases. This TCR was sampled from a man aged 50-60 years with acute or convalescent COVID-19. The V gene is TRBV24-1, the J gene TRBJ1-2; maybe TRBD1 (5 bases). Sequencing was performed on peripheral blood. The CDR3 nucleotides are TGTGCCACCAGTGATTTGAACAGGTACTATGGCTACACCTTC. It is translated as CATSDLNRYYGYTF.